These 12 T cell receptor beta chains originate from one sample sequenced in a study of early T cells in non-severe SARS-CoV-2 infection. Using its own MiXCR run on the 5' RACE reads, TCRdb lists one record per CDR3 protein. The table has roughly 65,000 distinct CDR3 sequences, more than 9% seen once. Material for sequencing was whole blood. The receptors were sampled from an adult who was a healthcare worker with PCR-confirmed SARS-CoV-2 infection or an uninfected control (not recorded which).

This clonotype turned up a few times. CDR3 nucleotides: TGTGCCAGCAGTGACTCAGCGGGGGCCACAGATACGCAGTATTTT. Residues: CASSDSAGATDTQYF. This chain uses TRBV6-4 with TRBJ2-3, with TRBD2 identical over 8 bases. In germline, CDR1 is MRHNA, CDR2 SNTAGT. V dropped 0 bases and J dropped 2; count of bases not matched to a gene: 1. The CDR3 contains 15 residues.

The gene calls are TRBV5-1 and TRBJ2-7; D could derive from TRBD1 or TRBD2 (5 bases each). In germline, CDR1 is SGHRS, CDR2 YFSETQ. V lost 4 bases and J 2 bases, leaving 10 bases between the germline ends. The CDR3 contains 13 residues. The CDR3 region has the DNA TGCGCCAGCAGCCCGGGACCGGCCTACGAGCAGTACTTC. It is translated as CASSPGPAYEQYF.

V gene TRBV29-1 combines with J gene TRBJ1-1; maybe TRBD1 (6 bases). V lost 6 bases to trimming and J lost 5 bases, with 13 bases between them. Per the germline V gene, CDR1 is SQVTM and CDR2 is ANQGSEA. The CDR3 contains 12 residues. The CDR3 here is CSVATGYTEAFF. The CDR3 DNA reads TGCAGCGTCGCCACAGGGTATACTGAAGCTTTCTTT.

This chain joins TRBV20-1 and TRBJ2-5; D uncertain. Trimming stripped 1 base from V and 1 base from J, with 7 bases between. The CDR3 sequence is 13 residues long. Germline V gives CDR1 DFQATT, CDR2 SNEGSKA (reference sequence). This CDR3 is CSARVDFQETQYF. Here the CDR3 DNA reads TGCAGTGCTAGAGTAGATTTCCAAGAGACCCAGTACTTC.

Only a few counts were recorded for this clonotype. The CDR3 protein is CASSYGGGAAVTQYF. Here the CDR3 DNA reads TGTGCCAGCAGTTACGGCGGGGGGGCGGCGGTGACCCAGTACTTC. The gene calls are TRBV6-2 or TRBV6-3 and TRBJ2-5; 9 nucleotides align to TRBD2. V lost 2 bases and J lost 7; bases outside the gene matches: 8. CDR1 is MNHEY and CDR2 is SVGEGT in the germline V gene. The CDR3 totals 15 residues.

This clonotype was observed at least ten times. CDR3 in amino acids: CASSLPRTFDTQYF. Written as DNA, the CDR3 is TGTGCCAGCAGCCTACCCAGGACGTTCGATACGCAGTATTTT. The rearrangement uses TRBV7-2 and TRBJ2-3; D not resolved. The CDR3 consists of 14 residues. Germline loops: CDR1 SGHTA, CDR2 FQGNSA. V was trimmed by 5 bases and J by 6 bases, leaving 15 bases between them.

This clonotype was detected ten times or more. J is TRBJ2-7 and V is TRBV3-1; 7 nucleotides align to TRBD1. Germline values: CDR1 LGHDT, CDR2 YNNKEL (reference sequence). V gave up 6 bases and J gave up 2 bases; unmatched junction bases: 4. The CDR3 spans 13 residues. The CDR3 coding sequence is TGTGCCAGCAGGGGGACAGCCACCTACGAGCAGTACTTC. It codes for CASRGTATYEQYF.

The sample holds many counts of this clonotype. The chain employs TRBV19 and TRBJ1-5; D uncertain. This CDR3 is built from 20 residues. Trimming took off 6 bases at V and 2 bases at J, with 29 bases between the two ends. Looked up from germline, CDR1 is LNHDA and CDR2 is SQIVND (reference sequence). The chain's CDR3 is CASSNVLGRRPQSGNQPQHF. The CDR3 coding sequence is TGTGCCAGTAGCAACGTCTTGGGCAGGCGACCTCAGTCCGGCAATCAGCCCCAGCATTTT.

This chain joins TRBV6-6 and TRBJ2-5; D gene uncertain. Trimming removed 6 bases from V and 5 bases from J, with 10 bases in between. This CDR3 has 12 amino acids. CDR1 MNHNY and CDR2 SVGAGI come from the germline V gene (reference sequence). The CDR3 nucleotides are TGTGCCAGCAGGCCGGGCCGGGAGACCCAGTACTTC. Translated: CASRPGRETQYF.

This clonotype was detected a few times. V usage is TRBV4-3 and J usage is TRBJ2-5; no reliable D call. Trimming shortened V by 0 bases and J by 0 bases, and 5 bases separated the two germline ends. CDR3 size: 14 residues. Germline CDR1 reads LGHNA; CDR2 reads YSLEER. CDR3 protein: CASSQEEYQETQYF. The CDR3 region has the DNA TGCGCCAGCAGCCAAGAGGAGTACCAAGAGACCCAGTACTTC.

This clonotype was observed many times. This chain connects TRBV10-2 to TRBJ1-5; D remains ambiguous. This CDR3 has 13 amino acids. Per the germline V gene, CDR1 is WSHSY and CDR2 is SAAADI. V was clipped by 6 bases and J by 1 base, with 7 bases between them. CDR3 sequence reads: CASREASNQPQHF. CDR3 coding DNA: TGCGCCAGCAGGGAGGCCAGCAATCAGCCCCAGCATTTT.

Only one count was recorded for this clonotype. V gene TRBV2 combines with J gene TRBJ2-4; the match to TRBD1 covers 7 bases. The V segment lost 7 bases and the J segment 7 bases; nucleotides outside the gene matches: 10. Germline-derived CDR1 and CDR2 are SNHLY and FYNNEI. The CDR3 is made up of 14 amino acids. This CDR3 is CASKVEGARNIQYF. The CDR3 region has the DNA TGTGCCAGCAAGGTTGAGGGGGCTCGGAACATTCAGTACTTC. The entire variable domain, with the rest obtained from reference TRBV2 and TRBJ2-4, is as follows: EPEVTQTPSHQVTQMGQEVILRCVPISNHLYFYWYRQILGQKVEFLVSFYNNEISEKSEIFDDQFSVERPDGSNFTLKIRSTKLEDSAMYFCASKVEGARNIQYFGAGTRLSVL.